This T cell receptor beta chain was found in a study of human T cells and chemical hapten exposure. Study-wide background: 2% DPC applied to a roughly 2 cm by roughly 2 cm arm area sensitized donors. General study results and limits: Patch test scores rose with PT1 expanded TCR counts, a positive correlation.

The V gene's germline CDR1 is LGHDT and CDR2 YNNKEL (reference sequence). The ends were cut back, 6 bases at V and 0 bases at J, with 11 bases in the middle. The CDR3 is 14 residues long. Unique molecular identifiers were attached to individual cDNA molecules during library preparation. TCRdb itself ran the RACE reads through MiXCR, one entry per CDR3 protein. The data hold fewer than 300,000 distinct CDR3 sequences, with approximately 7.5% observed a single time. Time point in this sample: pre-sensitization, week 0. Treatment in this sample: therapeutic diphenylcyclopropenone sensitization with weekly scalp DPC. The study extracted total RNA from unfractionated whole blood. As to this clonotype: Its specificity is not known.

The rearrangement uses TRBV3-1 and TRBJ1-1; D ambiguous. The specimen comprised whole blood, sampled in connection with sensitization to the hapten diphenylcyclopropenone (DPC). This receptor was identified in a man between 18 and 35 years old with alopecia areata. Some clones in this sample may be carry-over from other donors' samples. CDR3: CASRPVGMNTEAFF. In DNA, the CDR3 is TGTGCCAGCAGACCGGTCGGAATGAACACTGAAGCTTTCTTT.